One and the same sample provided the 32 T cell receptor beta chains below, sequenced in a study of blood T cell repertoires in COVID-19. The protocol was immunoSEQ multiplex PCR, while the TCRdb copy is restricted to in-frame clones and leaves out a portion. The sample records roughly 78,000 clones, approximately 85% being singletons. Sequenced material: peripheral blood. The receptor set was obtained from a man between 45 and 60 years old with acute or convalescent COVID-19.

The rearrangement uses TRBV3-1 (or the pseudogene TRBV3-2) and TRBJ2-1, with D possibly being TRBD1 (5 bases). The CDR3 spans 15 residues. Trimming removed 0 bases from V and 10 bases from J, with 16 bases in between. Germline assignment: CDR1 LGHDT and CDR2 YNNKEL (reference sequence). CDR3 protein: CASSQEGPLRVEQFF. The CDR3 DNA reads TGTGCCAGCAGCCAAGAGGGGCCACTCCGCGTGGAGCAGTTCTTC.

The chain joins TRBV10-3 to TRBJ2-3; TRBD2 agrees at 12 bases. CDR3 length: 16 residues. CDR1 is ENHRY, CDR2 SYGVKD, per germline. After removal of 3 bases from V and 5 bases from J, the junction contained 6 bases not matched to a gene. CDR3 DNA sequence: TGTGCCATCAGTGATCGGACTAGCGGGGAAAAAGATACGCAGTATTTT. The encoded protein is CAISDRTSGEKDTQYF.

The chain combines TRBV15 with TRBJ2-1; 9 bases align to TRBD2. V lost 5 bases and J lost 6; bases outside the gene matches: 5. The germline V gene encodes CDR1 LNHNV and CDR2 YYDKDF (reference sequence). The CDR3 consists of 14 residues. CDR3 coding DNA: TGTGCCACCAGCCATAGCGGGGGATCCAATGAGCAGTTCTTC. Translation: CATSHSGGSNEQFF. The whole variable domain, filled in from reference TRBV15 and TRBJ2-1, reads DAMVIQNPRYQVTQFGKPVTLSCSQTLNHNVMYWYQQKSSQAPKLLFHYYDKDFNNEADTPDNFQSRRPNTSFCFLDIRSPGLGDTAMYLCATSHSGGSNEQFFGPGTRLTVL.

The rearrangement uses TRBV5-1 and TRBJ1-2, with 9 bases identical to TRBD1. The V segment lost 6 bases and the J segment 4 bases; nucleotides outside the gene matches: 13. The CDR3 covers 16 residues. Germline values: CDR1 SGHRS, CDR2 YFSETQ. The CDR3 DNA is TGCGCCAGCATGCCCACACAGGGGGCGCATCCCTATGGCTACACCTTC. Its protein is CASMPTQGAHPYGYTF.

This clone was seen only once. The chain uses TRBV27 and TRBJ2-7, with TRBD1 identical over 8 bases. Losses at the gene ends were 5 bases for V and 4 bases for J; bases not matched to a gene: 19. This CDR3 contains 18 residues. CDR1 is MNHEY and CDR2 is SMNVEV in the germline V gene (reference sequence). The DNA for the CDR3 is TGTGCCAGCAGTCCCGGACAGGGTGGCCCGGTGGTCGCTTACGAGCAGTACTTC. This encodes CASSPGQGGPVVAYEQYF.

This clone showed up just once. The V gene is TRBV7-9, the J gene TRBJ1-1; D call uncertain. Germline assignment: CDR1 SEHNR and CDR2 FQNEAQ (reference sequence). The CDR3 spans 14 residues. V lost 5 bases and J 1 base, leaving 11 bases between the germline ends. CDR3 loop: CASSPLGGNTEAFF. The CDR3 coding sequence is TGTGCCAGCAGCCCCCTCGGCGGGAACACTGAAGCTTTCTTT.

In its sample, this clone was seen once. CDR3 DNA sequence: TGTGCCAGCAGCTTAGTGGCAGGACGGGGGAACACTGAAGCTTTCTTT. It yields the protein CASSLVAGRGNTEAFF. The chain has TRBV7-2 and TRBJ1-1; no clear D. CDR1 is SGHTA and CDR2 is FQGNSA in the germline V gene. V was trimmed by 1 base and J by 1 base, leaving 13 bases between them. The length of the CDR3 is 16 residues.

The chain links TRBV5-1 to TRBJ2-7; D may be TRBD2 (6 bases). V was trimmed by 0 bases and J by 0 bases, leaving 10 bases between them. Germline V gives CDR1 SGHRS, CDR2 YFSETQ. The CDR3 is made up of 15 amino acids. CDR3 loop: CASSLAGESSYEQYF. The CDR3 coding sequence is TGCGCCAGCAGCTTGGCGGGGGAGAGCTCCTACGAGCAGTACTTC. Full variable domain (rest looked up from reference TRBV5-1 and TRBJ2-7): KAGVTQTPRYLIKTRGQQVTLSCSPISGHRSVSWYQQTPGQGLQFLFEYFSETQRNKGNFPGRFSGRQFSNSRSEMNVSTLELGDSALYLCASSLAGESSYEQYFGPGTRLTVT.

V and J are TRBV19 and TRBJ1-5, with TRBD1 matching over 11 bases. The CDR3 covers 15 residues. Germline V gives CDR1 LNHDA, CDR2 SQIVND (reference sequence). V dropped 6 bases and J dropped 6; count of bases not matched to a gene: 7. The CDR3, as DNA: TGTGCCAGTAGGGACAGGGGGCGCGGAATTCAGCCCCAGCATTTT. Its translation is CASRDRGRGIQPQHF.

V usage is TRBV7-9 and J usage is TRBJ1-4, with 7 bases identical to TRBD1. V gave up 5 bases and J gave up 7 bases; unmatched junction bases: 10. Germline values: CDR1 SEHNR, CDR2 FQNEAQ (reference sequence). This CDR3 comprises 15 residues. CDR3 DNA sequence: TGTGCCAGCAGCACCGACCGGGACAGCCTTGAAAAACTGTTTTTT. Residues: CASSTDRDSLEKLFF.

The gene calls are TRBV6-5 and TRBJ2-7; TRBD1 aligns across 7 bases. CDR3 length: 14 amino acids. Per the germline V gene, CDR1 is MNHEY and CDR2 is SVGAGI. The junction had 5 bases not matched to a gene; V was cut back by 2 bases and J by 4 bases. In DNA form, the CDR3 reads TGTGCCAGCAGTTACAAAGGGGGCGGATACGAGCAGTACTTC. This gives the protein CASSYKGGGYEQYF.

The genes are TRBV6-5 and TRBJ1-2, with TRBD1 matching 7 bases. The germline V gene encodes CDR1 MNHEY and CDR2 SVGAGI. J lost 8 bases, V lost 0 bases, and 3 bases had no gene match. This CDR3 is built from 13 residues. The CDR3 reads CASSYSGGQGYTF. The CDR3 DNA reads as TGTGCCAGCAGTTACTCAGGGGGCCAAGGCTACACCTTC.

V usage is TRBV24-1 and J usage is TRBJ2-7; 7 bases fit TRBD1. V was pared by 7 bases and J by 0 bases, with 5 bases of the junction left unmatched. The CDR3 loop spans 14 amino acids. CDR1 KGHDR and CDR2 SFDVKD come from the germline V gene. For the CDR3, the DNA is TGTGCCACCAGCCAGACAGGGATCTCCTACGAGCAGTACTTC. Translating it yields CATSQTGISYEQYF.

The chain is built from TRBV7-6 and TRBJ2-1; 9 nucleotides line up with TRBD2. The CDR3 runs 15 residues. Germline CDR1 reads SGHVS; CDR2 reads FNYEAQ. J gave up 6 bases and V 3 bases, and 6 bases lay outside the gene matches. In DNA, the CDR3 is TGTGCCAGCAGCTTTGGACTAGCGAGTACCAATGAGCAGTTCTTC. Translated: CASSFGLASTNEQFF.

The chain links TRBV11-2 to TRBJ2-7; weak D call: TRBD1 (5 bases). The V gene lost 1 base and the J gene lost 2 bases, with 9 bases spanning the gap. The germline gives CDR1 SGHAT, CDR2 FQNNGV. The CDR3 totals 14 residues. The chain's CDR3 is CASSLVQGPYEQYF. The DNA for the CDR3 is TGTGCCAGCAGCTTAGTTCAGGGCCCCTACGAGCAGTACTTC.

The CDR3 here is CASSLVRTGRGLPWNSGNTIYF. As DNA, the CDR3 is TGTGCCAGCAGCTTAGTGAGGACAGGGAGAGGACTACCTTGGAACTCTGGAAACACCATATATTTT. The chain recombines TRBV7-8 with TRBJ1-3, with 8 positions matching TRBD1. The CDR3 has 22 amino acids. Trimming at V came to 1 base and at J to 0 bases, leaving 20 bases not matched to a gene. The germline gives CDR1 SGHVS, CDR2 FQNEAQ.

The rearrangement uses TRBV2 and TRBJ1-6; TRBD1 agrees at 8 bases. Losses at the gene ends were 6 bases for V and 0 bases for J; bases not matched to a gene: 7. The CDR3 length is 17 residues. Germline CDR1 SNHLY, CDR2 FYNNEI. The CDR3 bases are TGTGCCAGCAGCCAAGGACAGGGAAGCTCCTATAATTCACCCCTCCACTTT. Translating gives CASSQGQGSSYNSPLHF.

V and J are TRBV2 and TRBJ2-5; 9 positions agree with TRBD1. Germline loops: CDR1 SNHLY, CDR2 FYNNEI. The CDR3 totals 16 residues. Trimming removed 6 bases from V and 5 bases from J; junction bases left unmatched: 13. The CDR3 DNA sequence: TGTGCCAGCAGACCCGCGACGGGACAGGGTGTGGAGACCCAGTACTTC. The encoded protein is CASRPATGQGVETQYF.

This chain links TRBV18 with TRBJ1-2; no clear D gene. Germline assignment: CDR1 KGHSH and CDR2 LQKENI. The ends were cut back, 2 bases at V and 7 bases at J, with 11 bases in the middle. The CDR3 is made up of 13 amino acids. For the CDR3, the DNA is TGTGCCAGCTCACCAGGAGGGAACGCTGGCTACACCTTC. Translation gives CASSPGGNAGYTF. The whole variable domain, remainder taken from reference TRBV18 and TRBJ1-2, is NAGVMQNPRHLVRRRGQEARLRCSPMKGHSHVYWYRQLPEEGLKFMVYLQKENIIDESGMPKERFSAEFPKEGPSILRIQQVVRGDSAAYFCASSPGGNAGYTFGSGTRLTVV.

This chain links TRBV7-9 with TRBJ1-4, with D possibly being TRBD1 (5 bases). V was clipped by 4 bases and J by 7 bases, with 16 bases between them. Germline V lookup: CDR1 SEHNR, CDR2 FQNEAQ (reference sequence). CDR3 length equals 15 residues. In DNA, the CDR3 is TGTGCCAGCAGCTCCGGGTTATTGGGGGGTGAAAAACTGTTTTTT. Translation: CASSSGLLGGEKLFF.

V and J are TRBV5-4 and TRBJ1-4; 11 bases fit TRBD1. Losses at the gene ends were 4 bases for V and 6 bases for J; bases not matched to a gene: 5. The CDR3 has 15 amino acids. CDR1 SGHNT and CDR2 YYREEE come from the germline V gene (reference sequence). CDR3 in amino acids: CASSRTGGPHEKLFF. Here the CDR3 DNA reads TGTGCCAGCAGCAGGACAGGGGGCCCACATGAAAAACTGTTTTTT.

The chain recombines TRBV5-6 with TRBJ2-5; D unclear. Germline V gene data show CDR1 as SGHDT and CDR2 as YYEEEE. The CDR3 has 15 residues. The V end was cut by 1 base, the J end by 2 bases, with 12 bases between. CDR3 nucleotide sequence: TGTGCCAGCAGCTTGTTCACGAATACACAAGAGACCCAGTACTTC. Encoded protein: CASSLFTNTQETQYF.

The CDR3 sequence: CASSIVFVGRGTLDTQYF. CDR3 in DNA: TGTGCCAGTAGTATAGTTTTTGTTGGCAGGGGGACGTTAGATACGCAGTATTTT. The V call is TRBV19, the J call TRBJ2-3; TRBD1 aligns across 7 bases. V shed 1 base, J shed 5 bases, and the junction held 15 bases outside the gene matches. The germline CDR1 and CDR2 sequences are LNHDA and SQIVND (reference sequence). This CDR3 contains 18 residues.

This chain links TRBV4-1 with TRBJ2-7; a possible D gene is TRBD1 (6 bases). The CDR3 sequence is 15 residues long. V was pared by 1 base and J by 3 bases, with 13 bases between. The germline V gene encodes CDR1 MGHRA and CDR2 YSYEKL. Here the CDR3 DNA reads TGCGCCAGCAGCCAAGGGCGACAGGCCCTCTACGAGCAGTACTTC. Amino acid sequence: CASSQGRQALYEQYF.

This sequence joins TRBV12-3 or TRBV12-4 and TRBJ2-5, with 7 bases that match TRBD1. This CDR3 is built from 13 residues. J lost 4 bases, V lost 6 bases, and 5 bases had no gene match. This CDR3 reads CASSQDRPETQYF. CDR3 nucleotides: TGTGCCAGCAGCCAGGACAGGCCAGAGACCCAGTACTTC.

The V call is TRBV6-4, the J call TRBJ1-1, with 7 bases fitting TRBD1. This CDR3 has 14 amino acids. J lost 4 bases, V lost 2 bases, and 4 bases had no gene match. CDR1 and CDR2 from the germline V gene are MRHNA and SNTAGT. The CDR3 DNA sequence: TGTGCCAGCAGTGACCGGCAGGGGGGCACTGAAGCTTTCTTT. Amino acid sequence: CASSDRQGGTEAFF.

The chain combines TRBV23-1 with TRBJ2-2, with D unclear. TRBV23-1 is marked as an open reading frame, function uncertain. V was clipped by 7 bases and J by 3 bases, with 6 bases between them. The CDR3 sequence is 12 residues long. The CDR3 sequence is CASNSYTGELFF. The CDR3 nucleotides are TGCGCCAGCAACTCCTACACCGGGGAGCTGTTTTTT.

The chain links TRBV6-5 to TRBJ2-2, with D perhaps matching TRBD1 (6 bases). Germline V gene lookup returns CDR1 MNHEY and CDR2 SVGAGI. This CDR3 region has 12 residues. Trimming took 5 bases from V and 9 from J, leaving 10 bases between them. The CDR3 spells CASSTGLRELFF. As DNA, the CDR3 is TGTGCCAGCAGTACAGGGCTGAGGGAGCTGTTTTTT.

The chain uses TRBV6-6 and TRBJ1-2, with a tentative D call TRBD1 (6 bases). The V gene's germline CDR1 is MNHNY and CDR2 SVGAGI (reference sequence). The ends were cut back, 0 bases at V and 4 bases at J, with 15 bases in the middle. CDR3 length equals 16 residues. The CDR3 bases are TGTGCCAGCAGTTACTCCAGGGGTAGTAAGGGCTATGGCTACACCTTC. Translating it yields CASSYSRGSKGYGYTF.

This chain uses TRBV25-1 with TRBJ2-7; D ambiguous. CDR1 is MGHDK, CDR2 SYGVNS, per germline. The V and J ends lost 0 bases and 3 bases respectively, with 3 bases between them. The CDR3 is made up of 12 amino acids. The CDR3 DNA reads as TGTGCCAGCAGTGAATACCTCTACGAGCAGTACTTC. This encodes CASSEYLYEQYF.

This clone was observed a handful of times. The chain employs TRBV3-1 (or the pseudogene TRBV3-2) and TRBJ2-5; D is unclear. The CDR3 sequence is 16 residues long. CDR1 and CDR2 from the germline V gene are LGHDT and YNNKEL (reference sequence). Trimming pared 1 base from V and 1 base from J, leaving 13 bases between. Here the CDR3 DNA reads TGTGCCAGCAGCCAAGTCCGGTCCCTTCGCCAAGAGACCCAGTACTTC. This translates into CASSQVRSLRQETQYF.

The V call is TRBV4-1, the J call TRBJ2-1; 8 nucleotides align to TRBD2. The germline gives CDR1 MGHRA, CDR2 YSYEKL. After removal of 1 base from V and 0 bases from J, the junction contained 14 bases not matched to a gene. CDR3 length: 20 residues. The CDR3 bases are TGCGCCAGCAGCCAAGCACTCCCAGCGGGGGCCGACAGCTCCTACAATGAGCAGTTCTTC. Translating gives CASSQALPAGADSSYNEQFF.